Presented here are 26 T cell receptor beta chains from one specimen sequenced in a study of technical replicates of blood from a handful of donors. Profiled with immunoSEQ multiplex PCR; TCRdb holds only in-frame clones, not every one. The data show approximately 85,000 clones, 94% seen once. The sequenced material came from T cells isolated from PBMCs. The receptors come from a human donor in good health.

This chain connects TRBV7-6 to TRBJ2-7; 8 bases agree with TRBD1. Germline values: CDR1 SGHVS, CDR2 FNYEAQ. The CDR3 runs 14 residues. V trimming: 1 base; J trimming: 4 bases; junction bases outside the gene matches: 3. The CDR3 protein is CASSLGTGRYEQYF. CDR3 coding DNA: TGTGCCAGCAGCTTAGGGACAGGGCGGTACGAGCAGTACTTC.

This sequence joins TRBV13 and TRBJ1-6, with 8 bases fitting TRBD1. Unmatched junction bases numbered 11, after V lost 6 bases and J lost 7 bases. The CDR3 has 16 residues. Germline lookup yields CDR1 PRHDT and CDR2 FYEKMQ (reference sequence). The CDR3 spells CASSARTGPPNSPLHF. CDR3 DNA sequence: TGTGCCAGCAGTGCGAGGACAGGGCCCCCGAATTCACCCCTCCACTTT.

This chain joins TRBV28 and TRBJ2-7; D gene ambiguous. CDR1 and CDR2 (germline): MDHEN, SYDVKM. The CDR3 has 13 amino acids. V was shortened by 3 bases and J by 0 bases, with 6 bases between the two germline ends. The CDR3 loop reads CASSFPSSYEQYF. CDR3 bases: TGTGCCAGCAGTTTCCCGTCCTCCTACGAGCAGTACTTC.

CDR3 residues: CASSPRHLRTSSESGGEQFF. The CDR3 DNA follows: TGTGCCAGCAGTCCACGACATCTCAGGACTAGCTCTGAGTCGGGTGGTGAGCAGTTCTTC. The chain recombines TRBV27 with TRBJ2-1, with 8 bases matching TRBD2. V was pared by 5 bases and J by 9 bases, with 27 bases of the junction left unmatched. Germline CDR1 and CDR2: MNHEY and SMNVEV (reference sequence). The CDR3 length is 20 residues.

The rearrangement uses TRBV6-1 and TRBJ2-4; a weak D match, TRBD2 (6 bases). V shed 4 bases and J shed 10 bases, with 14 bases lying between them. The CDR3 consists of 13 residues. Looked up from germline, CDR1 is MNHNS and CDR2 is SASEGT. The CDR3 spells CASSVGTWAIQYF. In nucleotides, the CDR3 is TGTGCCAGCAGTGTTGGGACTTGGGCAATTCAGTACTTC.

The chain has TRBV7-3 and TRBJ2-1, with 9 nucleotides matching TRBD1. This CDR3 comprises 16 residues. The V and J ends lost 4 bases and 3 bases, in that order; junction bases with no gene match: 7. Per germline, CDR1 SGHTA and CDR2 FQGTGA. CDR3 amino acids: CASSSTGGLIYNEQFF. The CDR3 region has the DNA TGTGCCAGCAGCTCGACAGGGGGTCTTATCTACAATGAGCAGTTCTTC.

This chain links TRBV6-6 with TRBJ1-5, with D tentatively TRBD1 (5 bases). Trimming stripped 6 bases from V and 5 bases from J, with 17 bases between. CDR1 MNHNY and CDR2 SVGAGI come from the germline V gene (reference sequence). The length of the CDR3 is 15 residues. The CDR3 DNA reads as TGTGCCAGCAGCGCCGGGGGAGGGGCCCATCAGCCCCAGCATTTT. The encoded protein is CASSAGGGAHQPQHF.

Of note for this clone: The identical CDR3 is also encoded by other nucleotide sequences in the sample. The V and J genes are TRBV5-1 and TRBJ2-5; 13 bases fit TRBD2. CDR1 is SGHRS and CDR2 is YFSETQ in the germline V gene. CDR3 length: 15 amino acids. With 4 bases clipped from V and 3 bases from J, the junction kept 3 bases outside the gene matches. CDR3 region: CASSDGLAGEETQYF. The CDR3 region has the DNA TGCGCCAGCAGCGACGGACTAGCGGGAGAAGAGACCCAGTACTTC.

The chain recombines TRBV7-6 with TRBJ2-7; perhaps TRBD1 as D (6 bases). Trimming pared 4 bases from V and 2 bases from J, leaving 18 bases between. Germline V gives CDR1 SGHVS, CDR2 FNYEAQ. The CDR3 loop spans 16 amino acids. CDR3: CASSSYKQGRTYEQYF. Written as DNA, the CDR3 is TGTGCCAGCAGCTCTTACAAACAGGGTCGAACCTACGAGCAGTACTTC.

The chain uses TRBV2 and TRBJ2-7, with D possibly TRBD2 on 5 matching bases. The CDR3 runs 14 residues. Germline assignment: CDR1 SNHLY and CDR2 FYNNEI. Between the trimmed V and J ends, which lost 5 bases and 2 bases, there was a span of 13 bases. CDR3 in amino acids: CASSMGGGPYEQYF. Here the CDR3 DNA reads TGTGCCAGCAGTATGGGTGGCGGGCCCTACGAGCAGTACTTC.

CDR3 in DNA: TGCGCCAGCAGCGGAGAAGCAGGGCTGGCAGATACGCAGTATTTT. Its protein is CASSGEAGLADTQYF. The chain couples TRBV5-1 to TRBJ2-3, with a tentative D call TRBD1 (5 bases). Per germline, CDR1 SGHRS and CDR2 YFSETQ. The V end was cut by 4 bases, the J end by 4 bases, with 16 bases between. The CDR3 sequence is 15 residues long.

The V gene is TRBV7-3, the J gene TRBJ1-1; 7 nucleotides match TRBD1. With V trimmed by 2 bases and J by 1 base, 13 bases remained unmatched. The CDR3 contains 18 residues. CDR1 SGHTA and CDR2 FQGTGA come from the germline V gene. The CDR3 loop is CASSLGGRFRDRNTEAFF. The CDR3, as DNA: TGTGCCAGCAGCTTAGGGGGGAGATTCAGGGACAGGAACACTGAAGCTTTCTTT. The full variable domain, rest sourced from reference TRBV7-3 and TRBJ1-1, is GAGVSQTPSNKVTEKGKYVELRCDPISGHTALYWYRQSLGQGPEFLIYFQGTGAADDSGLPNDRFFAVRPEGSVSTLKIQRTERGDSAVYLCASSLGGRFRDRNTEAFFGQGTRLTVV.

This clone was seen more than once but under ten times. V and J are TRBV18 and TRBJ2-7; D may be TRBD1 (5 bases). Germline V gene sequence: CDR1 KGHSH, CDR2 LQKENI. The V end lost 3 bases, the J end lost 4 bases, and 10 bases lay between the germline ends. The CDR3 has 13 residues. CDR3 DNA sequence: TGTGCCAGCTCACCGCTGACAGCATACGAGCAGTACTTC. Its translation: CASSPLTAYEQYF.

The V gene is TRBV4-1, the J gene TRBJ2-3, with TRBD2 identical over 8 bases. Germline trimming cut 3 bases from V and 2 bases from J; bases unmatched to any gene: 10. The germline gives CDR1 MGHRA, CDR2 YSYEKL. This CDR3 is 17 amino acids long. CDR3 sequence reads: CASSHLSLADPTDTQYF. The CDR3 region has the DNA TGCGCCAGCAGCCACCTCTCACTAGCGGATCCCACAGATACGCAGTATTTT.

The V and J genes are TRBV5-5 and TRBJ2-5; no firm D call. The CDR3 contains 13 residues. Germline V CDR1 and CDR2: SGHKS, YYEKEE (reference sequence). The V end was cut by 4 bases, the J end by 3 bases, with 10 bases between. The CDR3 DNA sequence: TGTGCCAGCAGCGATCTAGAAGAAGAGACCCAGTACTTC. As protein: CASSDLEEETQYF.

CDR3 nucleotides: TGCGCCAGCAGCTCCCTCGGCGGGGGGGAGCTGTTTTTT. Translated, it gives CASSSLGGGELFF. V gene TRBV10-1 combines with J gene TRBJ2-2; possible D gene TRBD2, 5 bases. Per germline, CDR1 WNHNN and CDR2 SYGVQD (reference sequence). V was cut by 6 bases and J by 8 bases, with 13 bases left in between. There are 13 residues in the CDR3.

This clone was picked up one time. The V and J genes are TRBV7-2 and TRBJ2-5, with D uncertain. Germline V lookup: CDR1 SGHTA, CDR2 FQGNSA. V was trimmed by 5 bases and J by 4 bases, leaving 8 bases between them. The CDR3 consists of 12 residues. This CDR3 reads CASSQQRETQYF. CDR3 DNA sequence: TGTGCCAGCAGCCAACAAAGAGAGACCCAGTACTTC.

This chain joins TRBV28 and TRBJ2-5, with D possibly being TRBD2 (5 bases). In germline, CDR1 is MDHEN, CDR2 SYDVKM. V lost 8 bases and J 2 bases, leaving 12 bases between the germline ends. The CDR3 runs to 13 residues. For the CDR3, the DNA is TGTGCCAGCGGGCTAGCTTCTCAAGAGACCCAGTACTTC. It yields the protein CASGLASQETQYF.

J is TRBJ2-7 and V is TRBV9; 7 bases are shared with TRBD1. This CDR3 contains 15 residues. The germline gives CDR1 SGDLS, CDR2 YYNGEE. J lost 3 bases, V lost 0 bases, and 6 bases had no gene match. As DNA, the CDR3 is TGTGCCAGCAGCGTAGCCTGGGACAGAGACTACGAGCAGTACTTC. It yields the protein CASSVAWDRDYEQYF.

This clone has a single count. V usage is TRBV13 and J usage is TRBJ2-2; the match to TRBD2 covers 7 bases. Trimming at V came to 8 bases and at J to 0 bases, leaving 3 bases not matched to a gene. Germline V gene lookup returns CDR1 PRHDT and CDR2 FYEKMQ (reference sequence). CDR3 size: 14 residues. CDR3 residues: CASRRGSNTGELFF. CDR3 bases: TGTGCCAGCCGGCGGGGGTCGAACACCGGGGAGCTGTTTTTT.

The chain couples TRBV7-2 to TRBJ2-7; D gene unclear. V was pared by 4 bases and J by 6 bases, with 13 bases between. The CDR3 loop spans 13 amino acids. Germline V gene sequence: CDR1 SGHTA, CDR2 FQGNSA. CDR3 sequence reads: CASSSEGRREQYF. CDR3 nucleotide sequence: TGTGCCAGCAGCTCCGAAGGCAGGCGCGAGCAGTACTTC.

The gene calls are TRBV28 and TRBJ2-7; TRBD1 matches 10 bases. Trimming cost V 4 bases and J 4 bases; bases outside gene matches: 13. The CDR3 consists of 17 residues. Germline V lookup: CDR1 MDHEN, CDR2 SYDVKM. The chain's CDR3 is CASSSRLGTGDVYEQYF. DNA of the CDR3: TGTGCCAGCAGTTCCAGACTTGGGACAGGGGATGTATACGAGCAGTACTTC.

This clone was observed a few times. The V and J genes are TRBV18 and TRBJ2-2, with TRBD2 as a possible D gene (5 bases). V was cut by 2 bases and J by 6 bases, with 16 bases left in between. Germline lookup yields CDR1 KGHSH and CDR2 LQKENI. The CDR3 runs 16 residues. As DNA, the CDR3 is TGTGCCAGCTCACCAACGGGGTCAGCCTTGGCCGGGGAGCTGTTTTTT. It translates to CASSPTGSALAGELFF.

The chain has TRBV10-3 and TRBJ2-3, with D possibly being TRBD2 (6 bases). Germline CDR1 and CDR2: ENHRY and SYGVKD. The germline V and J ends were trimmed by 10 bases and 2 bases, with 19 bases remaining between them. The CDR3 sequence is 15 residues long. The CDR3 coding sequence is TGTGCCACCATGACTAGTATTTCCACCACAGATACGCAGTATTTT. The encoded protein is CATMTSISTTDTQYF.

V usage is TRBV30 and J usage is TRBJ1-5; D ambiguous. The germline gives CDR1 GTSNPN, CDR2 SVGIG (reference sequence). V shed 2 bases and J shed 7 bases, with 12 bases lying between them. This CDR3 is built from 13 residues. The CDR3 region has the DNA TGTGCCTGGAGTACCCGAGGGTGGCAGCCCCAGCATTTT. It specifies CAWSTRGWQPQHF.

V gene TRBV29-1 combines with J gene TRBJ1-4, with D perhaps TRBD1 (6 bases). Germline loops: CDR1 SQVTM, CDR2 ANQGSEA. V lost 5 bases, J lost 7 bases, and 17 bases lay in between. The CDR3 contains 14 residues. The CDR3 sequence is CSVTGAGAPEKLFF. CDR3 coding DNA: TGCAGCGTTACCGGGGCAGGGGCGCCTGAAAAACTGTTTTTT.